The 10 T cell receptor beta chains reported below all come from one sample, sequenced in a study of CD8+CD57+ T cells in acquired aplastic anemia. Both TCR beta VDJ combination and CDR3 sequence profiling were carried out. Genomic DNA was the template for this profiling. TCRdb independently ran MiXCR on the reads; one entry per CDR3 protein. The repertoire consists of around 180,000 distinct CDR3 sequences, with 60% to 70% occurring once and the leading ten covering about 41%. Sample: sorted CD4+, CD8+, or CD8+CD57+ T cells (not recorded which) from PBMCs. The receptors were sampled from a human donor in good health.

This clonotype appeared many times. V is TRBV19 and J is TRBJ2-1; the match to TRBD2 covers 12 bases. V shed 0 bases and J 9 bases; nucleotides not matched to a gene: 9. Germline CDR1 reads LNHDA; CDR2 reads SQIVND (reference sequence). This CDR3 region has 17 residues. CDR3 protein: CASSIDKATSGRAEQFF. The DNA for the CDR3 is TGTGCCAGTAGTATAGATAAGGCGACTAGCGGGAGAGCTGAGCAGTTCTTC.

Here the CDR3 reads CASSLGQGGYETQYF. The CDR3 DNA follows: TGTGCCAGCAGCTTAGGACAGGGGGGTTACGAGACCCAGTACTTC. The chain recombines TRBV13 with TRBJ2-5; 8 nucleotides match TRBD1. Looked up from germline, CDR1 is PRHDT and CDR2 is FYEKMQ (reference sequence). The V gene end was trimmed by 0 bases and the J gene end by 5 bases; junction bases not matched to a gene: 5. This CDR3 is built from 15 residues.

The chain combines TRBV20-1 with TRBJ2-1, with 11 bases lining up with TRBD1. V lost 3 bases, J lost 6 bases, and 4 bases stayed unmatched. CDR3 size: 14 residues. Germline V gene data show CDR1 as DFQATT and CDR2 as SNEGSKA (reference sequence). CDR3 sequence reads: CSARRTGGSNEQFF. In DNA, the CDR3 is TGCAGTGCTAGGAGGACAGGGGGCAGCAATGAGCAGTTCTTC.

V gene TRBV20-1 combines with J gene TRBJ2-2, with D unclear. CDR1 DFQATT and CDR2 SNEGSKA come from the germline V gene (reference sequence). V gave up 6 bases and J gave up 2 bases, with 10 bases separating them. The CDR3 has 13 amino acids. This CDR3 reads CSATSPNTGELFF. DNA of the CDR3: TGCAGTGCCACTTCACCAAACACCGGGGAGCTGTTTTTT.

The J gene is TRBJ1-1, the V gene TRBV6-6; D is uncertain. CDR3 length equals 13 residues. The ends were cut back, 6 bases at V and 0 bases at J, with 8 bases in the middle. From germline, CDR1 is MNHNY and CDR2 SVGAGI (reference sequence). CDR3 protein: CASSWGVNTEAFF. CDR3 nucleotide sequence: TGTGCCAGCAGCTGGGGAGTGAACACTGAAGCTTTCTTT.

The chain recombines TRBV5-1 with TRBJ1-2, with a tentative D call TRBD1 (5 bases). The V end lost 0 bases, the J end lost 8 bases, and 14 bases lay between the germline ends. This CDR3 is 14 amino acids long. The germline CDR1 and CDR2 sequences are SGHRS and YFSETQ. CDR3 protein: CASSLAIRASGYTF. CDR3 coding DNA: TGCGCCAGCAGCTTGGCCATCAGGGCATCAGGCTACACCTTC.

The V call is TRBV20-1, the J call TRBJ2-3, with D unresolved. Per germline, CDR1 DFQATT and CDR2 SNEGSKA (reference sequence). This CDR3 is 15 amino acids long. Trimming stripped 3 bases from V and 0 bases from J, with 13 bases between. CDR3 protein: CSARLMGSSTDTQYF. CDR3 bases: TGCAGTGCTAGGCTGATGGGGTCTAGCACAGATACGCAGTATTTT.

Here the CDR3 reads CASSNSETQDEQYF. The CDR3, as DNA: TGTGCCAGCAGTAATAGCGAGACACAGGACGAGCAGTACTTC. The J gene is TRBJ2-7, the V gene TRBV6-1; D possibly uses TRBD1 or TRBD2 (5 bases each). The V and J ends lost 5 bases and 5 bases respectively, with 16 bases between them. The CDR3 totals 14 residues. From germline, CDR1 is MNHNS and CDR2 SASEGT.

The chain carries TRBV19 and TRBJ1-6; 8 positions match TRBD1. Germline V gene lookup returns CDR1 LNHDA and CDR2 SQIVND (reference sequence). The length of the CDR3 is 15 residues. Trimming cost V 4 bases and J 6 bases; bases outside gene matches: 5. The CDR3 region is CASSTGQGSNSPLHF. In DNA form, the CDR3 reads TGTGCCAGTAGTACTGGACAGGGTAGTAATTCACCCCTCCACTTT.

J is TRBJ1-5 and V is TRBV2; the D is unclear. The germline CDR1 and CDR2 sequences are SNHLY and FYNNEI. The CDR3 totals 13 residues. Deletions cut 5 bases from V and 4 bases from J, with 9 bases between. The CDR3 bases are TGTGCCAGCAGTTTTAGTGCGAATCAGCCCCAGCATTTT. Residues: CASSFSANQPQHF.